What follows describes a single T cell receptor beta chain. V was trimmed by 6 bases and J by 4 bases, leaving 13 bases between them. Germline CDR1 reads SEHNR; CDR2 reads FQNEAQ (reference sequence). CDR3 size: 13 residues. The entry originates in a study of blood T cell repertoires in COVID-19. Overall study: Whether acute or convalescent, the COVID-19 samples came from the United States, Italy and Spain. From T cells, B-cell-depleted T cells, or PBMCs came the material, which was cDNA or gDNA.

The assay was immunoSEQ multiplex PCR, and TCRdb's table has in-frame clones only and misses some. The data show 150,000 to 200,000 clones, about 80% seen once. This chain links TRBV7-9 with TRBJ2-7; D possibly corresponds to TRBD1 (6 bases). The clonotype comes from a man aged 50 to 60 who had recovered from COVID-19. The sample comprised PBMCs or T cells enriched from blood (not recorded which). For the CDR3, the DNA is TGTGCCAGCAGTACAGGGCGAAGGTACGAGCAGTACTTC. Encoded protein: CASSTGRRYEQYF.